The T cell receptor beta chain described here comes from a study of blood T cell repertoires in COVID-19. Study information: Acute and convalescent COVID-19 specimens originated in the United States, Italy and Spain.

Per the authors' pipeline: Reference gene primers were amplified, and this amplification served to estimate nucleated cell counts. Produced via immunoSEQ multiplex PCR; TCRdb's table is partial and in-frame only. Clone size and V and J calls were adopted from that table, with D and trimming inferred from the DNA. The sample has 350,000 or so clones; more than 75% are singletons. Seattle cases were enrolled at active infection and followed longitudinally. The germline V and J ends were trimmed by 9 bases and 7 bases, with 18 bases remaining between them. The CDR3 runs to 14 residues. Germline CDR1 is SNHLY and CDR2 is FYNNEI.

Material for sequencing was peripheral blood. The chain links TRBV2 to TRBJ1-4, with D unresolved. The sequence derives from a woman under 40 with COVID-19, enrolled during active disease. The CDR3 region is CASAPGIVSEKLFF. CDR3 nucleotide sequence: TGTGCCAGTGCGCCGGGTATAGTCTCTGAAAAACTGTTTTTT.